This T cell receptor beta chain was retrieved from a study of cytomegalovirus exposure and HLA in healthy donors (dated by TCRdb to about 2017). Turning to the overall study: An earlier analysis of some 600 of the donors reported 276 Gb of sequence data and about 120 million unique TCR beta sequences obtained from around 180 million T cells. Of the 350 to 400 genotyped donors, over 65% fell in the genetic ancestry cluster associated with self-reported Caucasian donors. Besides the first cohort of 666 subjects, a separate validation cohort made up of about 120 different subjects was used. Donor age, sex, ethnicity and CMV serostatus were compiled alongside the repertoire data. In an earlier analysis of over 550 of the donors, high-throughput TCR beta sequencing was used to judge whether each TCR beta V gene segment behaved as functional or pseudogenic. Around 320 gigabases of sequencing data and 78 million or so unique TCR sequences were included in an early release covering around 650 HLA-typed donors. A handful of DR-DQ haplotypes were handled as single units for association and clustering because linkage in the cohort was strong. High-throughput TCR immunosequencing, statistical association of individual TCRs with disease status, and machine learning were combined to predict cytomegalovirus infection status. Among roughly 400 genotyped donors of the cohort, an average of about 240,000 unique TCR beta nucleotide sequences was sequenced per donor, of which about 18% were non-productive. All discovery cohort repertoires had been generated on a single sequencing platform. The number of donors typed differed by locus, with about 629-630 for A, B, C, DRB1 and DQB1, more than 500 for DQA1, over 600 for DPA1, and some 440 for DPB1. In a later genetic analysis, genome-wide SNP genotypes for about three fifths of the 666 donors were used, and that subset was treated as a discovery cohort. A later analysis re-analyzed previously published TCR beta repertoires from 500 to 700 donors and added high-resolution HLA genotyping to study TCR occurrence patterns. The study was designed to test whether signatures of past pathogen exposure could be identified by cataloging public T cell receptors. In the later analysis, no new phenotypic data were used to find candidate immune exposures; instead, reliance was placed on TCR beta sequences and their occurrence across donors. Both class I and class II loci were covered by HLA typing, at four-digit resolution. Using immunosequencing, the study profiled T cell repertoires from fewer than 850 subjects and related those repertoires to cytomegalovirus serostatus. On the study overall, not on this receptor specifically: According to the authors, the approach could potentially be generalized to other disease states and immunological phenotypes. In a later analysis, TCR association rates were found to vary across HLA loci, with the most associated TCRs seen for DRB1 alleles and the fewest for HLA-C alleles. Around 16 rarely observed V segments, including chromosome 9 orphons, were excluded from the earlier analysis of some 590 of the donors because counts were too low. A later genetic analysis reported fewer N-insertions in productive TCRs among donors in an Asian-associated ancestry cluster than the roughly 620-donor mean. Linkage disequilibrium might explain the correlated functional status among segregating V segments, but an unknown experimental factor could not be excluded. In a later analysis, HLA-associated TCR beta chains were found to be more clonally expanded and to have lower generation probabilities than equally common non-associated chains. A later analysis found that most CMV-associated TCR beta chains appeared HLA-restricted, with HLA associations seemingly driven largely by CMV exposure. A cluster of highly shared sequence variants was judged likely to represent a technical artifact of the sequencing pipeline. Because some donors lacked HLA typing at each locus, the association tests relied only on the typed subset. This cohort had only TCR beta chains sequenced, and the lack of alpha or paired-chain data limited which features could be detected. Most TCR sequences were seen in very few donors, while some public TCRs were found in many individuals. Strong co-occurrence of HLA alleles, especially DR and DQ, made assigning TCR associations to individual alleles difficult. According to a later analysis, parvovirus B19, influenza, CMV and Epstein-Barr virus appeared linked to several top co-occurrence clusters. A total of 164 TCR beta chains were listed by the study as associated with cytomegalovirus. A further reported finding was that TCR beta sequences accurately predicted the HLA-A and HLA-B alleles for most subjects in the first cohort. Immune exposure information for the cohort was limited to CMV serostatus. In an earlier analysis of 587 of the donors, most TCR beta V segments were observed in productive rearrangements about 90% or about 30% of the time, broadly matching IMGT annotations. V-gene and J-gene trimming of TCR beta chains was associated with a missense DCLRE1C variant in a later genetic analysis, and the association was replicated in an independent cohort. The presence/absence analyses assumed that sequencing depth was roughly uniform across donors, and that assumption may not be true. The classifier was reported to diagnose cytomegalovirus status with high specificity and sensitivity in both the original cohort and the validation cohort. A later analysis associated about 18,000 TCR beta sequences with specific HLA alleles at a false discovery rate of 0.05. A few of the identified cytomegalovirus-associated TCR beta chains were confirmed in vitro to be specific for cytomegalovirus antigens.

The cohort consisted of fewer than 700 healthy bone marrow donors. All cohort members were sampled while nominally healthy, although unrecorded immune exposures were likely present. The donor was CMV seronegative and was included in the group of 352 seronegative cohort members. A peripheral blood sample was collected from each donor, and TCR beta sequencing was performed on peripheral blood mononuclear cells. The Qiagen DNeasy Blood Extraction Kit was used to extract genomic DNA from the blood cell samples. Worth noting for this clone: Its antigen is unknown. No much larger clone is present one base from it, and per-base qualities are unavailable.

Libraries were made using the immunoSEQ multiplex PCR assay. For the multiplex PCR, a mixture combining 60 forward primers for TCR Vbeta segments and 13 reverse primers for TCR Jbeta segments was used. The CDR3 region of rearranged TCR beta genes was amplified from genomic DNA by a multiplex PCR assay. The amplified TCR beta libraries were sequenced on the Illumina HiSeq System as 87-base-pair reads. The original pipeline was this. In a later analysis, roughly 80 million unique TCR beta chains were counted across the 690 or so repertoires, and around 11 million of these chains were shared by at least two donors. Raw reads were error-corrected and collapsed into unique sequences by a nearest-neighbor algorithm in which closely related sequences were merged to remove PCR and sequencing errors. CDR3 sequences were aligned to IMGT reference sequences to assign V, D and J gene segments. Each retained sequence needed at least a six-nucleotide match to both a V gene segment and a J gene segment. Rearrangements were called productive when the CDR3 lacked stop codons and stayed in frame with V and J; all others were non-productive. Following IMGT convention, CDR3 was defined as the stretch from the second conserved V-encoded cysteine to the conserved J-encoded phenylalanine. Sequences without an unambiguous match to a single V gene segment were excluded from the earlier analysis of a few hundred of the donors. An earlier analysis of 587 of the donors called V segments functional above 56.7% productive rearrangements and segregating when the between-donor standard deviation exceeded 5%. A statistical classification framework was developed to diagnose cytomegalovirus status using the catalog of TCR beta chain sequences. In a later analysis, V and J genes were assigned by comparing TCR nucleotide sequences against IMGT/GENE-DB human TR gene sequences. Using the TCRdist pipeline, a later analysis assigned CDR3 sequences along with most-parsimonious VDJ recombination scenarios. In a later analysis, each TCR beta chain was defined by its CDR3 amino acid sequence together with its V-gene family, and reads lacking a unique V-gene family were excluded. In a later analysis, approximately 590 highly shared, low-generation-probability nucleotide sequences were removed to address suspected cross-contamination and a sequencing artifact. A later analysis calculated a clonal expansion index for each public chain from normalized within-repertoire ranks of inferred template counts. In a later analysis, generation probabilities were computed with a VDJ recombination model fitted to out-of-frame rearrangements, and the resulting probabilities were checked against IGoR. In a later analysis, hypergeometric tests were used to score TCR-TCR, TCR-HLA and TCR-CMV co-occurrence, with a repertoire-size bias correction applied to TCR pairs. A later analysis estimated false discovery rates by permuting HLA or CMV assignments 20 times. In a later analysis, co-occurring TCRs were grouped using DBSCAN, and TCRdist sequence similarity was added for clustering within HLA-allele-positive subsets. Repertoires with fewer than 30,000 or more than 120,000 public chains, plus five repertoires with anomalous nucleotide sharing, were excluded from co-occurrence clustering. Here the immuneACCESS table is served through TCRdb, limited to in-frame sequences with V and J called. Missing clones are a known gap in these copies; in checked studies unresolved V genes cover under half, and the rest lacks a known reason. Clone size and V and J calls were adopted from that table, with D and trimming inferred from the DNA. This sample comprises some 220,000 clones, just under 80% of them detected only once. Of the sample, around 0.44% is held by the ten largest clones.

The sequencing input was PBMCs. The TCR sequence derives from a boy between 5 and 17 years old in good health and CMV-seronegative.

The nucleotides are TGTGCCAGCAGTCCTTGGACTAGCGGGGGGCAAAAGGCCTACGAGCAGTACTTC. Translated, it gives CASSPWTSGGQKAYEQYF. The chain joins TRBV27 to TRBJ2-7; TRBD2 agrees with 14 junctional bases. CDR1 and CDR2 are read off the germline V gene (reference sequence) as MNHEY and SMNVEV. The CDR3 measures 18 amino acids from cysteine to phenylalanine. Of all the DNA, just the CDR3 is kept, 54 bases in frame from base 1. V ends up 5 bases short and J 2 bases short, with an unmatched junction base count of 11.